The clone carrying this T cell receptor (beta chain) has a count of ten or more. Its antigen remains unknown. Through Arm-PCR of CDR3 regions and iRepertoire HTBI primers, TCR beta libraries were built. Under the authors' procedure: Gene usage covered some 60 TRBV and 14 to 15 TRBJ segments. In TCRdb, the multiplex PCR reads were re-called with MiXCR into one record per CDR3 protein. TCRdb's processing, not the study's, gives the V and J calls here. The repertoire holds about 450,000 distinct CDR3 sequences, with 20% to 25% as singletons. These data come from a study of regulatory T cells in long-lasting Graves disease. Study-wide findings and caveats: TRBV28, TRBJ1-2 and TRBJ2-5 were segments that persistent disease favored.

Time point defined: persistent/refractory GD, antithyroid drugs over 5 years with positive TRAb. PBMCs were the source of the RNA used for TCR sequencing. Those enrolled as patients came out of an endocrinology department in Xi'an, China. The CDR3 has 18 residues. Germline assignment: CDR1 SGHAT and CDR2 FQNNGV. Trimming took off 3 bases at V and 7 bases at J, with 27 bases between the two ends. V usage is TRBV11-2 and J usage is TRBJ1-2, with D perhaps TRBD1 (5 bases). This TCR was sampled from a female donor with Graves disease. The input for sequencing was peripheral blood mononuclear cells (PBMCs), taken when the disease was refractory, from a patient treated with antithyroid drugs. The CDR3 region is CASSFVYSVVGGNGGYTF. In nucleotides, the CDR3 is TGTGCCAGCAGCTTCGTCTATTCTGTCGTGGGGGGGAACGGTGGCTACACCTTC. Combining the CDR3 with reference TRBV11-2 and TRBJ1-2 gives the whole variable domain EAGVAQSPRYKIIEKRQSVAFWCNPISGHATLYWYQQILGQGPKLLIQFQNNGVVDDSQLPKDRFSAERLKGVDSTLKIQPAKLEDSAVYLCASSFVYSVVGGNGGYTFGSGTRLTVV.